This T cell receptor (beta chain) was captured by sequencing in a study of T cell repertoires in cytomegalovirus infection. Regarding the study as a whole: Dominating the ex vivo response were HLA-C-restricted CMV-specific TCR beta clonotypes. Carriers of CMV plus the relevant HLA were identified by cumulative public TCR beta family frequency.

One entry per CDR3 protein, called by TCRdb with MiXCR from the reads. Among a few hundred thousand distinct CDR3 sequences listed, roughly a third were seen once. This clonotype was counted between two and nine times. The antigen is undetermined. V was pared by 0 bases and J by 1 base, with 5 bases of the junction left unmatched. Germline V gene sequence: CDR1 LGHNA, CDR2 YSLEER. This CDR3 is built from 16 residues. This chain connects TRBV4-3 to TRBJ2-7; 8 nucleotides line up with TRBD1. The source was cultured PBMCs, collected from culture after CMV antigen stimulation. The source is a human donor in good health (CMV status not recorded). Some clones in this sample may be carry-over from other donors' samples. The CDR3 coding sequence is TGCGCCAGCAGCCAAGATCGGGACAGGTGGTCCTACGAGCAGTACTTC. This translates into CASSQDRDRWSYEQYF.